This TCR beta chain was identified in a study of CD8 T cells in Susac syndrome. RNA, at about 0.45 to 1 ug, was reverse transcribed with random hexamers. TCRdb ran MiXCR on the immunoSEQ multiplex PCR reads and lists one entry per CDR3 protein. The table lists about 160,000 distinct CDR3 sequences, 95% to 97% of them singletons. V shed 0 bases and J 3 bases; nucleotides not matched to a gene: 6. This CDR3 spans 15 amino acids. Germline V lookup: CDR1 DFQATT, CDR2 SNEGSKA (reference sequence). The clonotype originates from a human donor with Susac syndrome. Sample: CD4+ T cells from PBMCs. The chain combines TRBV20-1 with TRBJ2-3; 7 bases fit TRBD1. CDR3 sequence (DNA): TGCAGTGCTAGAGATTTCGCCAGGGGGACAGATACGCAGTATTTT. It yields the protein CSARDFARGTDTQYF.